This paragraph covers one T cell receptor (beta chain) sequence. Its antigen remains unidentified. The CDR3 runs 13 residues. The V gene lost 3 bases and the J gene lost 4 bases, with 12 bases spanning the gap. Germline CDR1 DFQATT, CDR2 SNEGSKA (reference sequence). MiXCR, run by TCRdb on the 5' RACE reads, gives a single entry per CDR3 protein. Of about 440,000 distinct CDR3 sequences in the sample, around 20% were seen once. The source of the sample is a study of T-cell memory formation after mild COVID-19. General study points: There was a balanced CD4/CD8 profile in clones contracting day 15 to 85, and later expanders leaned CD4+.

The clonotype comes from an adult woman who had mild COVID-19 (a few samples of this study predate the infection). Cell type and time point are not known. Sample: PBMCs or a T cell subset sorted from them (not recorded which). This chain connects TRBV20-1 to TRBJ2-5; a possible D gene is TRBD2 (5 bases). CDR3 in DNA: TGCAGTGCTAGGTCGGGGTTAGGAGAGACCCAGTACTTC. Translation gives CSARSGLGETQYF.